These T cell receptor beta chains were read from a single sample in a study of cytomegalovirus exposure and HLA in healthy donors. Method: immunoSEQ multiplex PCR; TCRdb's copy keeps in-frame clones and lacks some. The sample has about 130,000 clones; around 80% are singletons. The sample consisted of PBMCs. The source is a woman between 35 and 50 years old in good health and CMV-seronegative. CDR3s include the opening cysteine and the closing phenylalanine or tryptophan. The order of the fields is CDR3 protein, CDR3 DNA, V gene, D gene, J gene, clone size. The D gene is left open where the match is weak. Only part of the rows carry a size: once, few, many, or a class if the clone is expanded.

CDR3: CASSQVVDRGEGNTEAFF
DNA: TGCGCCAGCAGCCAAGTCGTGGACAGGGGTGAGGGGAACACTGAAGCTTTCTTT
V: TRBV4-1
D: TRBD1
J: TRBJ1-1
size: .

CDR3: CASSELTDTQYF
DNA: TGCGCCAGCAGCGAGCTCACAGATACGCAGTATTTT
V: TRBV5-1
D: .
J: TRBJ2-3
size: .

CDR3: CASSQEGGFSYGYTF
DNA: TGCGCCAGCAGCCAAGAAGGCGGATTCAGCTATGGCTACACCTTC
V: TRBV4-1
D: .
J: TRBJ1-2
size: .

CDR3: CASSQEPNTEAFF
DNA: TGTGCCAGCAGCCAGGAACCGAACACTGAAGCTTTCTTT
V: TRBV7-7
D: .
J: TRBJ1-1
size: .

CDR3: CASSLTLGIGYTF
DNA: TGTGCCAGCAGCCTGACTCTGGGTATCGGCTACACCTTC
V: TRBV5-6
D: .
J: TRBJ1-2
size: .

CDR3: CASTSAGTPGTEAFF
DNA: TGTGCCAGCACTTCGGCTGGGACACCTGGCACTGAAGCTTTCTTT
V: TRBV28
D: .
J: TRBJ1-1
size: .

CDR3: CASSRENSAVETQYF
DNA: TGTGCCAGCAGCAGAGAGAACAGTGCCGTGGAGACCCAGTACTTC
V: TRBV5-5
D: .
J: TRBJ2-5
size: .

CDR3: CASSLNRANSPLHF
DNA: TGTGCCAGCAGCCTCAACAGGGCTAATTCACCCCTCCACTTT
V: TRBV7-3
D: .
J: TRBJ1-6
size: .

CDR3: CASSAGTPLQGGYTF
DNA: TGTGCCAGCAGCGCCGGGACACCCCTCCAGGGTGGCTACACCTTC
V: TRBV9
D: .
J: TRBJ1-2
size: .

CDR3: CATGGASTGELFF
DNA: TGTGCCACGGGGGGGGCATCCACCGGGGAGCTGTTTTTT
V: TRBV6-6
D: TRBD2
J: TRBJ2-2
size: .

CDR3: CALAGVGEQYF
DNA: TGTGCCCTAGCGGGAGTGGGCGAGCAGTACTTC
V: TRBV6-1
D: TRBD2
J: TRBJ2-7
size: .

CDR3: CASKGQGAMTEAFF
DNA: TGTGCCAGCAAGGGGCAGGGGGCGATGACTGAAGCTTTCTTT
V: TRBV7-3
D: TRBD1
J: TRBJ1-1
size: few

CDR3: CASSSPAGVYNEQFF
DNA: TGTGCCAGCAGCTCTCCGGCCGGGGTCTACAATGAGCAGTTCTTC
V: TRBV7-9
D: .
J: TRBJ2-1
size: .

CDR3: CASSFLGRWTEAFF
DNA: TGTGCCAGCAGTTTCCTGGGGCGATGGACTGAAGCTTTCTTT
V: TRBV27
D: .
J: TRBJ1-1
size: .

CDR3: CASKLQGVTDTQYF
DNA: TGTGCCAGCAAACTTCAGGGGGTCACGGATACGCAGTATTTT
V: TRBV27
D: TRBD1
J: TRBJ2-3
size: .

CDR3: CASSVAPLVEETQYF
DNA: TGTGCCAGCAGCGTAGCTCCTCTAGTGGAAGAGACCCAGTACTTC
V: TRBV9
D: .
J: TRBJ2-5
size: .

CDR3: CASSDSADSPGELFF
DNA: TGTGCCAGCAGTGACTCAGCGGACTCCCCCGGGGAGCTGTTTTTT
V: TRBV6-4
D: .
J: TRBJ2-2
size: many

CDR3: CATSRDLGVGGNTIYF
DNA: TGTGCCACCAGCAGAGATCTAGGGGTTGGTGGAAACACCATATATTTT
V: TRBV15
D: .
J: TRBJ1-3
size: .

CDR3: CASSLSGGAEAFF
DNA: TGTGCCAGCAGTTTATCGGGAGGTGCTGAAGCTTTCTTT
V: TRBV28
D: .
J: TRBJ1-1
size: once

CDR3: CATKPGQGYNEQFF
DNA: TGTGCCACCAAGCCGGGACAGGGCTACAATGAGCAGTTCTTC
V: TRBV28
D: TRBD1
J: TRBJ2-1
size: few

CDR3: CATSRGLGSGSFYEQYF
DNA: TGTGCCACCAGCAGAGGCCTTGGGTCAGGGTCCTTTTACGAGCAGTACTTC
V: TRBV15
D: .
J: TRBJ2-7
size: .

CDR3: CASSLNGEGETQYF
DNA: TGTGCCAGCAGCTTAAACGGCGAGGGAGAGACCCAGTACTTC
V: TRBV7-9
D: .
J: TRBJ2-5
size: .

CDR3: CAWSAGTIGPYTF
DNA: TGTGCCTGGAGCGCCGGGACAATCGGTCCCTACACCTTC
V: TRBV30
D: .
J: TRBJ1-2
size: .

CDR3: CASSIRGGRQPGNEQFF
DNA: TGTGCCAGCAGCATTCGGGGGGGGCGACAACCGGGGAATGAGCAGTTCTTC
V: TRBV9
D: TRBD2
J: TRBJ2-1
size: once

CDR3: CASSLATGPNYGYTF
DNA: TGTGCCAGCAGCTTAGCTACGGGTCCTAACTATGGCTACACCTTC
V: TRBV7-9
D: .
J: TRBJ1-2
size: .

CDR3: CASTSLQGVREKLFF
DNA: TGTGCCAGCACCTCATTACAGGGGGTCCGGGAAAAACTGTTTTTT
V: TRBV6-6
D: TRBD1
J: TRBJ1-4
size: few

CDR3: CASSTGTGYNYGYTF
DNA: TGTGCCAGCAGTACCGGGACAGGGTATAACTATGGCTACACCTTC
V: TRBV6-6
D: TRBD1
J: TRBJ1-2
size: .

CDR3: CASSQDTFRPQHF
DNA: TGCGCCAGCAGCCAAGATACATTCCGGCCCCAGCATTTT
V: TRBV4-1
D: .
J: TRBJ1-5
size: .

CDR3: CASSDPGKLEGYGYTF
DNA: TGTGCCAGCAGTGATCCCGGGAAATTGGAGGGCTATGGCTACACCTTC
V: TRBV6-1
D: .
J: TRBJ1-2
size: .

CDR3: CASTSLAGVRYEQYF
DNA: TGTGCCAGCACCTCACTAGCGGGAGTCAGATACGAGCAGTACTTC
V: TRBV5-6
D: TRBD2
J: TRBJ2-7
size: .

CDR3: CASSQIRGSGANVLTF
DNA: TGCGCCAGCAGTCAAATAAGGGGCTCTGGGGCCAACGTCCTGACTTTC
V: TRBV23-1
D: .
J: TRBJ2-6
size: .

CDR3: CASSPPTGQGWSTEAFF
DNA: TGTGCCAGCTCACCACCTACGGGACAGGGTTGGTCCACTGAAGCTTTCTTT
V: TRBV18
D: TRBD1
J: TRBJ1-1
size: .

CDR3: CASSKIPNGVGNTEAFF
DNA: TGTGCCAGTAGTAAAATACCCAACGGGGTGGGTAACACTGAAGCTTTCTTT
V: TRBV19
D: .
J: TRBJ1-1
size: .

CDR3: CASSEPILFQAGGTDTQYF
DNA: TGCGCCAGCAGTGAGCCAATCCTGTTTCAGGCGGGTGGCACAGATACGCAGTATTTT
V: TRBV10-2
D: .
J: TRBJ2-3
size: .

CDR3: CAPSGQGPYNEQFF
DNA: TGTGCCCCCTCGGGACAGGGGCCCTACAATGAGCAGTTCTTC
V: TRBV6-1
D: TRBD1
J: TRBJ2-1
size: .

CDR3: CASRPAMGAGGEDEQFF
DNA: TGTGCCAGCAGACCGGCCATGGGGGCGGGAGGGGAGGATGAGCAGTTCTTC
V: TRBV28
D: TRBD2
J: TRBJ2-1
size: .

CDR3: CASSVATGRDGQPQHF
DNA: TGTGCCAGCAGCGTAGCTACAGGCAGGGATGGTCAGCCCCAGCATTTT
V: TRBV9
D: .
J: TRBJ1-5
size: few

CDR3: CASSEGGSGNTIYF
DNA: TGTGCCAGCAGTGAAGGGGGCTCTGGAAACACCATATATTTT
V: TRBV28
D: .
J: TRBJ1-3
size: .

CDR3: CASSEFGKSDEKLFF
DNA: TGTGCCAGCAGTGAGTTCGGGAAAAGCGATGAAAAACTGTTTTTT
V: TRBV2
D: .
J: TRBJ1-4
size: .

CDR3: CASSPSGGTEAFF
DNA: TGTGCCAGCTCACCCTCGGGGGGTACTGAAGCTTTCTTT
V: TRBV18
D: .
J: TRBJ1-1
size: .

CDR3: CASRTQGNQPQHF
DNA: TGTGCCAGCAGAACACAGGGTAATCAGCCCCAGCATTTT
V: TRBV6-1
D: .
J: TRBJ1-5
size: .

CDR3: CASSAGTSGGTQETQYF
DNA: TGTGCCAGCAGCGCCGGGACTAGCGGGGGGACTCAAGAGACCCAGTACTTC
V: TRBV9
D: TRBD2
J: TRBJ2-5
size: .

CDR3: CASSYAQMNEQYF
DNA: TGTGCCAGCAGTTATGCCCAGATGAACGAGCAGTACTTC
V: TRBV6-5
D: .
J: TRBJ2-7
size: few

CDR3: CSVELREGTTGELFF
DNA: TGCAGCGTTGAGCTACGGGAGGGGACGACCGGGGAGCTGTTTTTT
V: TRBV29-1
D: TRBD2
J: TRBJ2-2
size: .

CDR3: CASSMPGPYEQYF
DNA: TGTGCCAGTAGTATGCCAGGTCCGTACGAGCAGTACTTC
V: TRBV19
D: .
J: TRBJ2-7
size: .

CDR3: CASLRGLQETQYF
DNA: TGTGCCAGCCTCCGAGGACTTCAAGAGACCCAGTACTTC
V: TRBV2
D: .
J: TRBJ2-5
size: .

CDR3: CASSWDKWTSAYNEQFF
DNA: TGCGCCAGCAGCTGGGACAAGTGGACTAGCGCCTACAATGAGCAGTTCTTC
V: TRBV5-1
D: TRBD2
J: TRBJ2-1
size: .

CDR3: CASSRTGENTEAFF
DNA: TGTGCCAGCAGCCGTACCGGGGAGAACACTGAAGCTTTCTTT
V: TRBV7-9
D: .
J: TRBJ1-1
size: .

CDR3: CASIHTGEGGYTF
DNA: TGTGCCAGCATCCATACAGGGGAAGGCGGCTACACCTTC
V: TRBV6-6
D: TRBD1
J: TRBJ1-2
size: .

CDR3: CASSAVQETQYF
DNA: TGTGCCAGCAGTGCAGTGCAAGAGACCCAGTACTTC
V: TRBV6-1
D: .
J: TRBJ2-5
size: .

CDR3: CASSFGTGYEQYF
DNA: TGTGCCAGCAGCTTCGGAACAGGTTACGAGCAGTACTTC
V: TRBV7-6
D: .
J: TRBJ2-7
size: .

CDR3: CASSPRASGGRSTDTQYF
DNA: TGTGCCAGCAGTCCTCGGGCTAGCGGGGGCCGGAGCACAGATACGCAGTATTTT
V: TRBV9
D: TRBD2
J: TRBJ2-3
size: few

CDR3: CASSSLRLAAGGYEQFF
DNA: TGTGCCAGCAGCTCCCTACGACTAGCGGCGGGTGGGTATGAGCAGTTCTTC
V: TRBV7-2
D: TRBD2
J: TRBJ2-1
size: few